The T cell receptor (beta chain) under discussion was sequenced for a study of monozygotic twins with inflammatory bowel disease (dated by TCRdb to between 2018 and 2021). Background for the entire study: In total, 28 monozygotic twin pairs made up the full study: 19 Danish pairs, all IBD-discordant, plus nine German pairs, of which four were IBD-concordant and five were IBD-discordant. Each individual had, on average, about 151 000 unique TCRalpha sequences and 181 000 unique TCRbeta sequences available for analysis. The search for disease-associated traits relied mainly on comparing, within discordant pairs, IBD patients with their genetically identical healthy co-twins.

According to the germline V gene (reference sequence), CDR1 reads SGHNT and CDR2 reads YYREEE. Including cysteine and phenylalanine, the CDR3 has 13 amino acids. Only the protein sequence is given. The library was obtained by 5' RACE. Preparation of each TCR library used approximately 3,200 ng of total RNA. For each sample, cDNA synthesis with SMARTScribe reverse transcriptase was split into eight separate reactions. During cDNA synthesis, template switching introduced unique molecular identifiers that contained a 6-nucleotide sample barcode. Amplification of TCRalpha and TCRbeta cDNA involved two nested PCRs of approximately 16 and 10 cycles, and each PCR was followed by bead purification. Before amplification, the cDNA was treated with uracil DNA-glycosylase and purified using the QIAquick PCR purification kit. The second PCR added Illumina TruSeq-compatible adapters along with sample-specific barcodes. Library quality and concentration were assessed using TapeStation and Qubit, and approximately 5 ng of each library was pooled. Sequencing of pooled libraries was carried out on an Illumina HiSeq2500 single-index Rapid Run using 2 x 100 bp reads and custom sequencing primers. The published analysis was carried out like this. MiGEC version 1.2.6 was used for UMI-based consensus assembly, which corrected PCR and sequencing errors. MiXCR version 2.1.1 was used for V(D)J alignment, clonotype assembly and CDR3 extraction. To normalise gene usage, clonotype sharing and MAIT/NKT TCR abundance, the top 1000, 10 000 and 20 000 clonotypes in each sample were analysed. After downsampling to 27 000 UMIs, diversity was calculated as the inverse Simpson index using the vegan R package. Paired Mann-Whitney U tests were applied to discordant twin pairs, and Benjamini-Hochberg correction was used for multiple testing. With the reads reprocessed by TCRdb, a single entry stands for each CDR3 protein sequence and no DNA is reported. These V and J calls derive from TCRdb rather than the authors' analysis. This sample's table has entries for roughly 170,000 distinct CDR3 sequences. The ten largest clones take up about 7.4% of the sample.

As to this clonotype: Its antigen has not been determined.

From each donor, a roughly 2.6 ml peripheral blood sample was collected into PAXgene tubes and stored at -80 degrees C. Total RNA was isolated from whole blood with the PAXgene blood miRNA kit on an automated QIAcube, without T cell sorting. Peripheral blood from monozygotic twin pairs who were concordant or discordant for inflammatory bowel disease underwent deep TCRalpha and TCRbeta repertoire profiling using unique molecular barcoding. Smoking habits were recorded for all twin pairs, and individuals were classified as current, former or never smokers. What the study reported, not specific to this receptor: No difference in repertoire similarity was observed between concordant and discordant twins, possibly owing to limited statistical power. Compared with healthy twins, IBD patients had fewer clonotypes in common with other individuals, a difference most pronounced in patients showing signs of disease activity. Background noise and inter-individual variability may have been introduced into the repertoires by the differing immunosuppressive treatments among patients. IBD patients had lower TCRbeta repertoire diversity, measured by the inverse Simpson index, than their healthy co-twins. The analysis was unable to tell different T cell subtypes apart. The results gave no support for a single strong signal or clonotype linked to IBD.

The sequence links TRBV5-4 to TRBJ2-7; TCRdb selects TRBD1, and the lack of DNA leaves this call unchecked. Sequences were obtained from blood. The clonotype was recovered from a human donor with ulcerative colitis or Crohn's disease, or a healthy co-twin of an affected twin (not recorded which). The CDR3 reads as follows: CASSSGQVGEQYF. With the rest looked up from the reference TRBV5-4 and TRBJ2-7 genes rather than sequenced, the full variable domain is ETGVTQSPTHLIKTRGQQVTLRCSSQSGHNTVSWYQQALGQGPQFIFQYYREEENGRGNFPPRFSGLQFPNYSSELNVNALELDDSALYLCASSSGQVGEQYFGPGTRLTVT.